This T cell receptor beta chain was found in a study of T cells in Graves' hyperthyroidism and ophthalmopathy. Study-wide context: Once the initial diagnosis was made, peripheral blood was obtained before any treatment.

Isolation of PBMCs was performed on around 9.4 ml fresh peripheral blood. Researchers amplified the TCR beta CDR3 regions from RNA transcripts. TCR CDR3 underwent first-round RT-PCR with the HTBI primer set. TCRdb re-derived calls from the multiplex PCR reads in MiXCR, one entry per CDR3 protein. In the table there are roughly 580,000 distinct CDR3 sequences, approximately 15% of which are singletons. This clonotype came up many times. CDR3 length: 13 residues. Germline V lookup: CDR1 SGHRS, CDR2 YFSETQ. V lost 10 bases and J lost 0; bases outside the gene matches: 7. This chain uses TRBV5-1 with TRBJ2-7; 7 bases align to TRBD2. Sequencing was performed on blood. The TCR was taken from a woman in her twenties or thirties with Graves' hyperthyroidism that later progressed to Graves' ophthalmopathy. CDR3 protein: CASREASSYEQYF. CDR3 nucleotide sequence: TGCGCCTCTCGGGAGGCCAGCTCCTACGAGCAGTACTTC.